This T cell receptor (beta chain) appears in the sequencing data of a study of radiation and T cells in renal cell carcinoma. This clone has only one observation. The time point: baseline pretreatment blood. The treatment here: 15 Gy SBRT to primary tumor, nephrectomy 4 weeks later. Assay: immunoSEQ multiplex PCR; the TCRdb copy retains only in-frame clones and omits some. The sample records roughly 150,000 clones, about 88% being singletons. Per germline, CDR1 SGHAT and CDR2 FQNNGV. The CDR3 runs to 14 residues. V lost 5 bases, J lost 8 bases, and 15 bases lay in between. V gene TRBV11-2 combines with J gene TRBJ1-4; TRBD1 is a possible D gene (6 bases). This clonotype was sampled from a woman aged 70-85 years with renal cell carcinoma. The sample here was blood, taken from a patient whose treatment included radiotherapy and nephrectomy. This CDR3 is CASSPLRGSEKLFF. For the CDR3, the DNA is TGTGCCAGCAGCCCTCTGAGGGGGAGCGAAAAACTGTTTTTT.